This TCR beta chain comes out of a study of neurological immune-mediated disorders. In this sample, this clonotype turned up a few times. Looked up from germline, CDR1 is SGHDN and CDR2 is FVKESK. The CDR3 is made up of 16 amino acids. The germline V and J ends were trimmed by 5 bases and 7 bases, with 20 bases remaining between them. MiXCR, applied by TCRdb to the 5' RACE reads, yields one record per CDR3 protein. The sample lists 47,000 or so distinct CDR3 sequences; about 9.1% were seen once. Time point of the sample: longitudinal time-point 1 (baseline). The chain joins TRBV14 to TRBJ2-2; D is perhaps TRBD1 (5 bases). The receptor comes from a woman aged 35 to 49 in good health. Sequenced input: PBMCs. The CDR3 loop reads CASSSLGPANDGELFF. CDR3 DNA sequence: TGTGCCAGCAGCTCGTTGGGGCCGGCTAACGACGGGGAGCTGTTTTTT.